This T cell receptor beta chain comes out of a study of PD-L1 blockade in urothelial cancer. Across the whole study: Previous chemotherapy exposure amounted to 0 to 3 regimens for patients. Blood samples had a median of approximately 150,000 T cells, roughly 83,000 unique TCRs, and clonality 0.075 to 0.095.

Germline loops: CDR1 ENHRY, CDR2 SYGVKD. This CDR3 has 16 residues. V was pared by 3 bases and J by 5 bases, with 19 bases between. Data came from immunoSEQ multiplex PCR; TCRdb stores just in-frame clones and leaves some out. The profile covers about 51,000 clones, with about 86% appearing a single time and approximately 21% taken by the ten largest. Time point: pretreatment peripheral blood. The starting material was PBMCs, obtained around atezolizumab (anti-PD-L1) treatment. The rearrangement joins TRBV10-3 to TRBJ1-1, with D tentatively TRBD1 (6 bases). This TCR was recovered from a man aged 60-69 years with urothelial cancer. CDR3 nucleotide sequence: TGTGCCATCAGTGACCCGACGGGGGGCCCTTCGACTGAAGCTTTCTTT. It yields the protein CAISDPTGGPSTEAFF.